This T cell receptor beta chain was recovered during a study of T cell responses to AZD1222 COVID-19 vaccine. The CDR3 extends over 15 amino acids. The germline V gene has CDR1 SGHRS and CDR2 YFSETQ. Losses at the gene ends were 0 bases for V and 7 bases for J; bases not matched to a gene: 9. TCRdb's table, derived via immunoSEQ multiplex PCR, lists solely in-frame clones and lacks some. The sample carries around 140,000 clones, approximately 94% recorded once. The TCR sequence derives from an adult in good health. The sample consisted of peripheral blood, taken on day 0 of AZD1222 vaccination. This sequence joins TRBV5-1 and TRBJ1-2; 7 bases are a match to TRBD1. This CDR3 reads CASSLESGGKSGYTF. The CDR3 region has the DNA TGCGCCAGCAGCTTGGAGTCAGGGGGTAAGAGTGGCTACACCTTC.